Reported below is one T cell receptor (beta chain). After removal of 5 bases from V and 6 bases from J, the junction contained 12 bases not matched to a gene. This CDR3 spans 15 amino acids. CDR1 is MNHEY, CDR2 SMNVEV, per germline (reference sequence). This sample was included in a study of blood T cell repertoires in COVID-19. TCRdb keeps only in-frame clones here, not all; method: immunoSEQ multiplex PCR. The table has 130,000 to 150,000 clones, around 87% seen once. Sequenced material: PBMCs or T cells enriched from blood (not recorded which). The TCR was taken from a middle-aged woman who had been exposed to COVID-19. The J gene is TRBJ1-2, the V gene TRBV27; 7 bases align to TRBD1. For the CDR3, the DNA is TGTGCCAGCAGTCTCACAGACAGGGAAGCAGATGGCTACACCTTC. Encoded protein: CASSLTDREADGYTF.